This T cell receptor beta chain is drawn from a study of blood T cell repertoires in COVID-19. Study context: Samples of COVID-19 (acute and convalescent) were obtained from the United States, Italy and Spain.

Authors' analysis steps: Amplified reference gene primers provided the basis for estimating nucleated cell counts. The protocol was immunoSEQ multiplex PCR, while the TCRdb copy is restricted to in-frame clones and leaves out a portion. The V and J calls and clone size are taken from that table; D and trimming were inferred from the DNA. Of over 90,000 clones listed, over 75% are singletons. Trimming removed 0 bases at V and 0 bases at J, with 12 bases between. This CDR3 region has 17 residues. Germline V lookup: CDR1 MGHRA, CDR2 YSYEKL. The receptor's source is a man over 45 with acute or convalescent COVID-19. V gene TRBV4-1 combines with J gene TRBJ1-5; tentative D call: TRBD1 (5 bases). Sample: peripheral blood. This CDR3 is CASSQDSIGDSNQPQHF. The DNA of the CDR3 is TGCGCCAGCAGCCAAGATAGTATAGGGGATAGCAATCAGCCCCAGCATTTT.